The 2 T cell receptor beta chains given below trace back to one sample, sequenced in a study of blood T cell repertoires in COVID-19. Here immunoSEQ multiplex PCR was the method, and the copy in TCRdb shows in-frame clones only, minus some. The sample lists about 53,000 clones; 60% to 85% were seen once. The sample consisted of peripheral blood. The receptors were sampled from a human donor with active or convalescent COVID-19. The donor label of this sample is uncertain.

The rearrangement links TRBV11-2 to TRBJ1-1, with 9 bases lining up with TRBD1. The germline V gene has CDR1 SGHAT and CDR2 FQNNGV. This CDR3 spans 14 amino acids. V gave up 5 bases and J gave up 3 bases; unmatched junction bases: 4. CDR3 sequence (DNA): TGTGCCAGCAGCACAGGGGGCGCGTACACTGAAGCTTTCTTT. Translating gives CASSTGGAYTEAFF.

The chain couples TRBV9 to TRBJ2-5, with 10 positions matching TRBD2. Germline CDR1 and CDR2: SGDLS and YYNGEE. The CDR3 is 17 amino acids. The V and J ends lost 0 bases and 2 bases, in that order; junction bases with no gene match: 7. CDR3 DNA: TGTGCCAGCAGCGTAGCGATAGCGGGAGGCGTACAAGAGACCCAGTACTTC. Residues: CASSVAIAGGVQETQYF.